The text below deals with one TCR beta chain. What it binds is unknown. It was considered stable Graves' hyperthyroidism when ophthalmopathy did not progress within 18 months. Patients aged 18 to 65 had newly diagnosed hyperthyroidism of under 2 months' duration. It was RNA transcripts that yielded the amplified TCR beta CDR3 regions. First-round RT-PCR with HTBI primers amplified the TCR CDR3 region. TCRdb recomputed calls from the multiplex PCR reads with MiXCR, one row per CDR3 protein. Of about 480,000 distinct CDR3 sequences listed, around 14% are singletons. In germline, CDR1 is SGHTA, CDR2 FQGTGA. Trimming removed 1 base at V and 2 bases at J, with 15 bases between. CDR3 length equals 18 residues. The data were obtained in a study of T cells in Graves' hyperthyroidism and ophthalmopathy. Study-level findings and limits: A median roughly 6.6 months before onset, the model predicted ophthalmopathy. A model of 13 V-J features distinguished ophthalmopathy from stable hyperthyroidism.

This clonotype was obtained from a woman aged 18-29 years with Graves' hyperthyroidism. The source material was blood. The chain has TRBV7-3 and TRBJ2-6; a possible D gene is TRBD1 (6 bases). Here the CDR3 DNA reads TGTGCCAGCAGCTTAAGAGTTCAGGGGCGGACTGGGGCCAACGTCCTGACTTTC. It is translated as CASSLRVQGRTGANVLTF.